Following are 10 T cell receptor beta chains from one sample sequenced in a study of beta chain features in type 1 diabetes. The authors reverse transcribed all of the isolated RNA, so sequencing captured expressed TCRB transcripts. Method: immunoSEQ multiplex PCR; TCRdb's copy keeps in-frame clones and lacks some. The repertoire holds roughly 150,000 clones, 11% seen once, with 2% to 2.5% in the top ten. Specimen: central memory CD4+ T cells from blood. The source is a man younger than 30 in good health.

Only one count was recorded for this clone. The V gene is TRBV28, the J gene TRBJ1-2; 10 nucleotides agree with TRBD1. The V segment lost 6 bases and the J segment 4 bases; nucleotides outside the gene matches: 5. The CDR3 sequence is 14 residues long. CDR1 and CDR2 (germline): MDHEN, SYDVKM. CDR3 region: CASRKGQGFYGYTF. CDR3 in DNA: TGTGCCAGCAGAAAGGGACAGGGGTTCTATGGCTACACCTTC.

This clone came up a few times. The gene calls are TRBV7-9 and TRBJ1-4, with a possible D match to TRBD1 (6 bases). With 5 bases removed from V and 6 bases from J, the gap between germline ends came to 16 bases. CDR1 and CDR2 from the germline V gene are SEHNR and FQNEAQ (reference sequence). There are 15 residues in the CDR3. The CDR3 nucleotides are TGTGCCAGCAGCCGGACGCAGGGGTTCGATGAAAAACTGTTTTTT. Encoded protein: CASSRTQGFDEKLFF.

This clone was observed a handful of times. The chain joins TRBV7-2 to TRBJ1-2; 7 bases are shared with TRBD1. With V trimmed by 6 bases and J by 4 bases, 8 bases remained unmatched. CDR1 and CDR2 from the germline V gene are SGHTA and FQGNSA. This CDR3 contains 14 residues. The CDR3, as DNA: TGTGCCAGCAGTCCACAGGGGCTGGGCTATGGCTACACCTTC. Translation: CASSPQGLGYGYTF.

This sequence joins TRBV7-3 and TRBJ2-1; TRBD2 agrees at 11 bases. The CDR3 runs to 15 residues. V lost 2 bases, J lost 6 bases, and 3 bases stayed unmatched. Germline V CDR1 and CDR2: SGHTA, FQGTGA. For the CDR3, the DNA is TGTGCCAGCAGCTTAGGGACTAGCGGAATCAATGAGCAGTTCTTC. It yields the protein CASSLGTSGINEQFF. Full variable domain (outside the CDR3, taken from reference TRBV7-3 and TRBJ2-1): GAGVSQTPSNKVTEKGKYVELRCDPISGHTALYWYRQSLGQGPEFLIYFQGTGAADDSGLPNDRFFAVRPEGSVSTLKIQRTERGDSAVYLCASSLGTSGINEQFFGPGTRLTVL.

This clone was detected ten times or more. The rearrangement joins TRBV2 to TRBJ1-2; D is unresolved. The germline V gene encodes CDR1 SNHLY and CDR2 FYNNEI. The CDR3 runs 13 residues. V was shortened by 5 bases and J by 8 bases, with 15 bases between the two germline ends. CDR3 sequence (DNA): TGTGCCAGCAGTTCGCAGACGGGCAGGGGCTACACCTTC. Its protein is CASSSQTGRGYTF.

This clone has only a few counts. The chain combines TRBV7-2 with TRBJ1-2, with unresolved D. Per the germline V gene, CDR1 is SGHTA and CDR2 is FQGNSA. The CDR3 consists of 14 residues. V was trimmed by 5 bases and J by 6 bases, leaving 16 bases between them. CDR3 DNA: TGTGCCAGCAGCGGGCGGCAAAACTTGGATGGCTACACCTTC. Its translation is CASSGRQNLDGYTF. Full variable domain (remainder filled in from reference TRBV7-2 and TRBJ1-2): GAGVSQSPSNKVTEKGKDVELRCDPISGHTALYWYRQSLGQGLEFLIYFQGNSAPDKSGLPSDRFSAERTGGSVSTLTIQRTQQEDSAVYLCASSGRQNLDGYTFGSGTRLTVV.

The chain combines TRBV28 with TRBJ2-4; D may be TRBD2 (5 bases). Per the germline V gene, CDR1 is MDHEN and CDR2 is SYDVKM. The CDR3 is 14 amino acids. V lost 5 bases to trimming and J lost 1 base, with 9 bases between them. CDR3 in amino acids: CASSPPGAKNIQYF. The CDR3, as DNA: TGTGCCAGCAGTCCCCCGGGGGCCAAAAACATTCAGTACTTC.

This clone was counted between two and nine times. V and J are TRBV20-1 and TRBJ2-7; D gene unclear. The CDR3 consists of 11 residues. CDR1 DFQATT and CDR2 SNEGSKA come from the germline V gene (reference sequence). V shed 3 bases and J shed 6 bases, with 9 bases lying between them. CDR3 in DNA: TGCAGTGCTAGCGGGTTAGCCGAGCAGTACTTC. As protein: CSASGLAEQYF.

The chain links TRBV10-3 to TRBJ2-1; D possibly corresponds to TRBD2 (5 bases). The V and J ends lost 11 bases and 8 bases respectively, with 13 bases between them. Per the germline V gene, CDR1 is ENHRY and CDR2 is SYGVKD. This CDR3 region has 11 residues. The CDR3 DNA reads as TGTGCCGCACTAGGAGTGGATGAGCAGTTCTTC. It codes for CAALGVDEQFF.

The chain employs TRBV6-6 and TRBJ2-7; 7 bases map to TRBD1. The CDR3 has 14 residues. The germline V gene encodes CDR1 MNHNY and CDR2 SVGAGI (reference sequence). Trimming removed 5 bases from V and 6 bases from J; junction bases left unmatched: 10. The CDR3 sequence is CASSTPDRPGEQYF. As DNA, the CDR3 is TGTGCCAGCAGTACCCCGGACAGGCCCGGCGAGCAGTACTTC.